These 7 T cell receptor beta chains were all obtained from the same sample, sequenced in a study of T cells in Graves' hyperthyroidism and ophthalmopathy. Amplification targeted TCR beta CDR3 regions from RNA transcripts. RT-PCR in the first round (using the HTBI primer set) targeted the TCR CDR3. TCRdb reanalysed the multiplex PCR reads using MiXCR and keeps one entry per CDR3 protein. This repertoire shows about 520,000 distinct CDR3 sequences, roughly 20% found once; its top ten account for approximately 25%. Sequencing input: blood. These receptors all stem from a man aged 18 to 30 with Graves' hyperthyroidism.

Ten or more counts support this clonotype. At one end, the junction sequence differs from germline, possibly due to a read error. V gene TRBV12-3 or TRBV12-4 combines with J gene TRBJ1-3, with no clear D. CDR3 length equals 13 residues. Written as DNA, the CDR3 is TGTGCCGGCAGTTGGGCCTCTGGAAACACCATATATTTT. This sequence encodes CAGSWASGNTIYF.

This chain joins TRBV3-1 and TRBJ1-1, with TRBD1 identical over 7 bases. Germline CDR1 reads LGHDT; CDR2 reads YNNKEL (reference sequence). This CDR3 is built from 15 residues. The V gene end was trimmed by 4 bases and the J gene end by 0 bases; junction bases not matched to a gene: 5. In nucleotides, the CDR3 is TGTGCCAGCAGCCCAACGGGACAGATGAACACTGAAGCTTTCTTT. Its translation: CASSPTGQMNTEAFF.

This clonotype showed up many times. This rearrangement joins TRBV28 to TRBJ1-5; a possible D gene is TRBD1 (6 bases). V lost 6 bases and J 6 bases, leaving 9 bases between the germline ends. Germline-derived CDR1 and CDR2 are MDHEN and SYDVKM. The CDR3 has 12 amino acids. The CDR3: CASRGGGQPQHF. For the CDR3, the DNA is TGTGCCAGCAGAGGGGGTGGTCAGCCCCAGCATTTT.

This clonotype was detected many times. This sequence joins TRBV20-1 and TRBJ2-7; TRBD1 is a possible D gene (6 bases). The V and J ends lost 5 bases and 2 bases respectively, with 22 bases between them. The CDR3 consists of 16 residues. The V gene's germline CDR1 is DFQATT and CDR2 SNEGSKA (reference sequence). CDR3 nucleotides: TGCAGTGCTCATTCGGCGGCCTCGGGACAAGCCTACGAGCAGTACTTC. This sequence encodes CSAHSAASGQAYEQYF.

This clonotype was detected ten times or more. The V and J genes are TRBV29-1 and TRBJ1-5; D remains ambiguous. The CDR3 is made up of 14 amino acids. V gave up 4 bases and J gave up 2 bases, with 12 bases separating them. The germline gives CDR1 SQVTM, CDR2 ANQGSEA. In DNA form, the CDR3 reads TGCAGCGTTGCTATAGGGTCGGGCAATCAGCCCCAGCATTTT. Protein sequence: CSVAIGSGNQPQHF.

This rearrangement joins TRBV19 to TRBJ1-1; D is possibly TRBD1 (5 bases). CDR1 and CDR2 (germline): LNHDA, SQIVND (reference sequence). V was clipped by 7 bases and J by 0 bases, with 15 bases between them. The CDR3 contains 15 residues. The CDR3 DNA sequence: TGTGCCAGTATTGAGGGGTTCACGCTGAACACTGAAGCTTTCTTT. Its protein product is CASIEGFTLNTEAFF.

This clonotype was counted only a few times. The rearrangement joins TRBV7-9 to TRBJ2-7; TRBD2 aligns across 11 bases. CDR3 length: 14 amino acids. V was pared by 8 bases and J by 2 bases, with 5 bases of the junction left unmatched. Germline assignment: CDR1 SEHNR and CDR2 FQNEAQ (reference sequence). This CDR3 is CASGDSGGAYEQYF. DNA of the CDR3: TGTGCCAGCGGCGATAGCGGGGGGGCCTACGAGCAGTACTTC.